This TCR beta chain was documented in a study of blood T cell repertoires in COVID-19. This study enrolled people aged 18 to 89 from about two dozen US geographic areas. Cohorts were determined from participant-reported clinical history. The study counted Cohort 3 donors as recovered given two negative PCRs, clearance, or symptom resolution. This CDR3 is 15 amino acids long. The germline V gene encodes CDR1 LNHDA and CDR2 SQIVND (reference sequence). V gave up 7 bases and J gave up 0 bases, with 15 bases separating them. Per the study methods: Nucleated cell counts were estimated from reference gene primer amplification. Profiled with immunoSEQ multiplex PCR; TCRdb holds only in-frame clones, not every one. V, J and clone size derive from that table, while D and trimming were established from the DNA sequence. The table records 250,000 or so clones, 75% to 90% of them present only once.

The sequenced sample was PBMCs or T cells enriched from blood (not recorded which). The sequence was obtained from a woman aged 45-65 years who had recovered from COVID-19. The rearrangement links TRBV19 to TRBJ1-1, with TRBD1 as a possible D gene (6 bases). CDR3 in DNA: TGTGCCAGTACCCAGGCAGGGGCTATGAACACTGAAGCTTTCTTT. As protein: CASTQAGAMNTEAFF.